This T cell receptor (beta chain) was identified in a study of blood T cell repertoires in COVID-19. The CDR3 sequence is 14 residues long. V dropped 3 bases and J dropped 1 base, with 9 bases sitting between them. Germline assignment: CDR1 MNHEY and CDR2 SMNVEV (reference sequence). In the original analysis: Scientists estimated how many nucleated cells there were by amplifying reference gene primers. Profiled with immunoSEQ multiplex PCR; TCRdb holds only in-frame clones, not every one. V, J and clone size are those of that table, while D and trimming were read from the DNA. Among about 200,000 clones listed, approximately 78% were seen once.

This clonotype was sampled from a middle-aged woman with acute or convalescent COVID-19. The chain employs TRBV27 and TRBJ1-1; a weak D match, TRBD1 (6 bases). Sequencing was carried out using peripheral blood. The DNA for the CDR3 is TGTGCCAGCAGTTTGACAGGTCCGAACACTGAAGCTTTCTTT. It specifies CASSLTGPNTEAFF.